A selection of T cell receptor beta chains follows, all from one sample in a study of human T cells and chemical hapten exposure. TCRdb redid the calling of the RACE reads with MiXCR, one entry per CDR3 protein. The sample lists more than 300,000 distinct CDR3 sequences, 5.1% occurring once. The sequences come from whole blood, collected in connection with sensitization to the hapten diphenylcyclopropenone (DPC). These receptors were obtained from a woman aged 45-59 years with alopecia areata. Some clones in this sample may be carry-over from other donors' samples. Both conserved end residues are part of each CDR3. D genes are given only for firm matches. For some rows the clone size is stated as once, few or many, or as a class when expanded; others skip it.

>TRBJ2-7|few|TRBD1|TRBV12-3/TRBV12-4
CASRATGVYEQYF
TGTGCCAGCAGGGCCACAGGGGTCTACGAGCAGTACTTC
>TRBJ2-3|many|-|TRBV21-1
CASADSGAGDLSDTQYF
TGTGCCAGCGCAGATAGTGGGGCAGGGGACCTTTCAGATACGCAGTATTTT
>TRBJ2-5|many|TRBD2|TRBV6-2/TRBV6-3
CASRNSGLAGLKTQYF
TGTGCCAGCCGTAACTCCGGGCTAGCGGGATTGAAGACCCAGTACTTC
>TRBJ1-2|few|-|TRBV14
CASSQEGRVPYGYTF
TGTGCCAGCAGCCAAGAGGGCAGGGTGCCCTATGGCTACACCTTC
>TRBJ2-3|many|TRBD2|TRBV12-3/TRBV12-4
CASSFLAGGLTDTQYF
TGTGCCAGCAGTTTTCTAGCGGGAGGGTTAACAGATACGCAGTATTTT
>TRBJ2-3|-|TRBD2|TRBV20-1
CSARAREAGGTDTQYF
TGCAGTGCTAGAGCCCGGGAAGCGGGGGGCACAGATACGCAGTATTTT
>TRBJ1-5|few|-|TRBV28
CASSLTTSSGNQPQHF
TGTGCCAGCAGTTTAACTACAAGTTCGGGTAATCAGCCCCAGCATTTT
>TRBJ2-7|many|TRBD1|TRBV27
CASSFRQGDYEQYF
TGTGCCAGCAGTTTTCGACAGGGGGACTACGAGCAGTACTTC
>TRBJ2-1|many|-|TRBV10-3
CAISVVENEQFF
TGTGCCATCAGTGTTGTGGAAAATGAGCAGTTCTTC
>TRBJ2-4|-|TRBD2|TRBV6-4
CASPGGLRLLAKNIQYF
TGTGCCAGCCCGGGGGGATTGAGGTTGTTAGCCAAAAACATTCAGTACTTC
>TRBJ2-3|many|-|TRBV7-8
CASSFLRTDTQYF
TGTGCCAGCAGCTTCCTTCGCACAGATACGCAGTATTTT
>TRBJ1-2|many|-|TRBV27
CASRGDVLSLYGYTF
TGTGCCAGCAGAGGGGACGTACTCTCCCTCTATGGCTACACCTTC
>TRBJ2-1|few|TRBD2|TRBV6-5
CASSYSGLAVYNEQFF
TGTGCCAGCAGTTACTCGGGACTAGCAGTCTACAATGAGCAGTTCTTC
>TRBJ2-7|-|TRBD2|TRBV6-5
CASSYSMVAGGYEQYF
TGTGCCAGCAGTTACTCGATGGTAGCGGGTGGATACGAGCAGTACTTC
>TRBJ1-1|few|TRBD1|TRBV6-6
CASSVRTGATSTEAFF
TGTGCCAGCAGCGTACGGACAGGGGCTACAAGCACTGAAGCTTTCTTT
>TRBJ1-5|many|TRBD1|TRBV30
CAWSISGQGGRQPQHF
TGTGCCTGGAGTATATCCGGACAGGGTGGGAGGCAGCCCCAGCATTTT
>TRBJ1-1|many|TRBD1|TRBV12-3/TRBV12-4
CASSFPLTGVPEAFF
TGTGCCAGCAGTTTTCCCCTTACAGGGGTCCCTGAAGCTTTCTTT
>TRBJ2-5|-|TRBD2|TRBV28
CASSFLTTSGSLETQYF
TGTGCCAGCAGTTTCCTCACAACTAGCGGGAGCTTGGAGACCCAGTACTTC
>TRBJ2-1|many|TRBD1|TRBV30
CALDRRQGDEQFF
TGTGCCTTGGACAGGAGACAGGGGGATGAGCAGTTCTTC
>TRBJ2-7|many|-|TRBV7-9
CASSPGPAYEQYF
TGTGCCAGCAGCCCAGGCCCAGCCTACGAGCAGTACTTC
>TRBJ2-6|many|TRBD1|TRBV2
CASRRDRGSGANVLTF
TGTGCCAGCAGACGGGACAGGGGGTCTGGGGCCAACGTCCTGACTTTC
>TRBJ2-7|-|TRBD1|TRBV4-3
CASSQGPGQESYEQYF
TGCGCCAGCAGCCAAGGACCGGGACAGGAGTCCTACGAGCAGTACTTC
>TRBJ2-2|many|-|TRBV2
CASLSGRARNTGELFF
TGTGCCAGCCTATCTGGCAGGGCTCGGAACACCGGGGAGCTGTTTTTT
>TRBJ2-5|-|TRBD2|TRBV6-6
CASSSDVGLAGKETQYF
TGTGCCAGCAGTAGCGATGTCGGACTAGCGGGGAAAGAGACCCAGTACTTC
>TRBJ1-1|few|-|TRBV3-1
CASSLTGRGSTEAFF
TGTGCCAGCAGCCTTACAGGGCGGGGCAGCACTGAAGCTTTCTTT
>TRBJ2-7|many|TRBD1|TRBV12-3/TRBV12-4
CASRKQGGNEQYF
TGTGCCAGCAGGAAACAGGGGGGCAACGAGCAGTACTTC
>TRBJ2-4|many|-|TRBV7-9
CASSLAGSLAKNIQYF
TGTGCCAGCAGCTTAGCGGGTAGCCTAGCCAAAAACATTCAGTACTTC
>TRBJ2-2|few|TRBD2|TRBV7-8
CASSLRTSGTGELFF
TGTGCCAGCAGCTTAAGGACTAGCGGAACCGGGGAGCTGTTTTTT
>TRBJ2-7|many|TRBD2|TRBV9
CASSAASGGVNEQYF
TGTGCCAGCAGCGCGGCGAGCGGGGGGGTTAACGAGCAGTACTTC
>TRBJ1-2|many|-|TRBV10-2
CASSESMAGEGYGYTF
TGCGCCAGCAGTGAGTCGATGGCAGGGGAAGGCTATGGCTACACCTTC
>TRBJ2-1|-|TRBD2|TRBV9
CASSVDSGGFPFF
TGTGCCAGCAGCGTAGACAGCGGGGGGTTCCCGTTCTTC
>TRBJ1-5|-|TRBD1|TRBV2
CASSPEGAAQPQHF
TGTGCCAGCAGTCCAGAGGGGGCGGCCCAGCCCCAGCATTTT
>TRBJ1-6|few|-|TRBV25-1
CASSEWNAPNSPLHF
TGTGCCAGCAGTGAATGGAACGCTCCTAATTCACCCCTCCACTTT
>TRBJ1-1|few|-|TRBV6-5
CASTTGLEAFF
TGTGCCAGCACCACGGGTCTTGAAGCTTTCTTT
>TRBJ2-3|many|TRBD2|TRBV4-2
CASSQTGTSVEYF
TGTGCCAGCAGCCAGACCGGGACTAGTGTGGAGTATTTT
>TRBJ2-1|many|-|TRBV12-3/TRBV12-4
CASSLRDSYNEQFF
TGTGCCAGCAGTTTGCGCGACTCCTACAATGAGCAGTTCTTC
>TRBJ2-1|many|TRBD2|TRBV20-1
CSAFLREGRRYEQFF
TGCAGTGCTTTCCTTCGGGAGGGGAGGCGATATGAGCAGTTCTTC
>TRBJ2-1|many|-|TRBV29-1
CSVPLPRGAFFNEQFF
TGCAGCGTTCCTTTGCCCCGGGGGGCCTTCTTCAATGAGCAGTTCTTC
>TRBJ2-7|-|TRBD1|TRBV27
CASSFYRGEQYF
TGTGCCAGCAGTTTCTACAGGGGCGAGCAGTACTTC
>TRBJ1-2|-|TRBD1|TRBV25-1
CASSFQGVSAGYTF
TGTGCCAGCAGTTTTCAGGGGGTTTCTGCTGGCTACACCTTC